The present T cell receptor beta chain was sequenced within a study of Ad26.COV2.S vaccination and SARS-CoV-2 variants. Treatment specified: 15 to 20 received Ad26.COV2.S at low or high dose, single or two shots; about five received placebo; per-sample allocation not given. Sampling took place 63 days after the first vaccine or placebo injection. Some clones are missing from TCRdb's copy, which holds only in-frame ones; the method was immunoSEQ multiplex PCR. The data show about 480,000 clones, roughly 87% seen once. The V and J ends lost 5 bases and 5 bases respectively, with 9 bases between them. The CDR3 is 12 residues long. Germline V gene data show CDR1 as MDHEN and CDR2 as SYDVKM.

The source of this sequence is a person aged 18-65 years who received the Ad26.COV2.S COVID-19 vaccine or a placebo. This rearrangement joins TRBV28 to TRBJ2-5; no reliable D call. The source material was peripheral blood, sampled in a trial of Ad26.COV2.S vaccine versus placebo. In DNA form, the CDR3 reads TGTGCCAGCAGTCCCGAGTGGGAGACCCAGTACTTC. Translation: CASSPEWETQYF.